Reported below is one T cell receptor beta chain. The target antigen is unknown. Germline loops: CDR1 MNHEY, CDR2 SMNVEV (reference sequence). The CDR3 is 14 amino acids. V was trimmed by 5 bases and J by 7 bases, leaving 15 bases between them. The data stem from a study of graft-versus-host responses after intestinal transplantation. Across the study: All recipients were given anti-thymocyte globulin induction, and tacrolimus and steroids were then administered for 3 to 4 years. Study-wide points: Detection of GvH clones occurred in recipient marrow, and some had their first appearance in ileum or blood.

Sequencing was performed with immunoSEQ multiplex PCR; in TCRdb, only in-frame clones are kept and a portion is missing. Of about 120,000 clones listed, roughly 95% were seen once; the top ten hold over 2.5%. This receptor was obtained from a human donor who received an intestinal transplant. Sequencing used unstimulated CD8+ T cells sorted from spleen or lymph node cells, obtained before intestinal transplant. This chain joins TRBV27 and TRBJ1-5, with no clear D. Written as DNA, the CDR3 is TGTGCCAGCAGTCCACACTTCGAACGACAGCCCCAGCATTTT. Translated: CASSPHFERQPQHF.